These 19 T cell receptor beta chains were all obtained from the same sample, sequenced in a study of response to subunit inactivated influenza vaccine. TCRdb ran MiXCR on the RT-PCR reads and lists one entry per CDR3 protein. The sample lists 290,000 or so distinct CDR3 sequences; around 22% were seen once. Sequenced material: PBMCs from blood, taken less than 22 months after vaccination. All receptors come from a man between 50 and 69 years old who received an inactivated influenza vaccine.

This clonotype was detected a few times. The chain couples TRBV9 to TRBJ2-5, with unresolved D. Between the trimmed V and J ends, which lost 3 bases and 5 bases, there was a span of 17 bases. CDR3 length equals 15 residues. Germline values: CDR1 SGDLS, CDR2 YYNGEE. The CDR3 here is CASSAPIGRLETQYF. The CDR3 DNA reads TGTGCCAGCAGCGCTCCAATAGGACGTCTGGAGACCCAGTACTTC.

This chain links TRBV3-1 with TRBJ1-1, with 9 positions matching TRBD1. Germline V gene data show CDR1 as LGHDT and CDR2 as YNNKEL (reference sequence). The J segment lost 4 bases and the V segment lost 4 bases, leaving 7 bases of the junction unmatched. This CDR3 contains 15 residues. CDR3 nucleotides: TGTGCCAGCAGCCCGGACCCGACAGGGGGCACTGAAGCTTTCTTT. Its protein is CASSPDPTGGTEAFF.

This rearrangement joins TRBV15 to TRBJ2-1, with TRBD1 as a possible D gene (6 bases). This CDR3 contains 15 residues. Germline V lookup: CDR1 LNHNV, CDR2 YYDKDF (reference sequence). V gave up 5 bases and J gave up 6 bases, with 17 bases separating them. In DNA, the CDR3 is TGTGCCACCAGCGACGGACAGAGGGGTGGCAATGAGCAGTTCTTC. It encodes CATSDGQRGGNEQFF.

The table lists this clonotype with a few counts. The chain carries TRBV10-3 and TRBJ2-2; 9 bases fit TRBD1. The length of the CDR3 is 14 residues. V dropped 10 bases and J dropped 7; count of bases not matched to a gene: 10. Per the germline V gene, CDR1 is ENHRY and CDR2 is SYGVKD. CDR3 nucleotide sequence: TGTGCCACCAAAAACAGGGGGCAGGGCGGGGAGCTGTTTTTT. Its protein product is CATKNRGQGGELFF.

The V gene is TRBV7-9, the J gene TRBJ1-1; 8 nucleotides line up with TRBD1. In germline, CDR1 is SEHNR, CDR2 FQNEAQ (reference sequence). The CDR3 has 15 amino acids. With V trimmed by 6 bases and J by 1 base, 7 bases remained unmatched. Written as DNA, the CDR3 is TGTGCCAGCAGTCGGGACAGGTGGGGGAACACTGAAGCTTTCTTT. Encoded protein: CASSRDRWGNTEAFF.

The chain joins TRBV7-3 to TRBJ1-1; D may be TRBD1 (6 bases). CDR3 size: 16 residues. CDR1 is SGHTA and CDR2 is FQGTGA in the germline V gene. The V and J ends lost 1 base and 2 bases respectively, with 14 bases between them. Here the CDR3 reads CASSLRGGHTNTEAFF. CDR3 DNA sequence: TGTGCCAGCAGCTTAAGGGGGGGGCACACTAACACTGAAGCTTTCTTT.

This chain uses TRBV7-2 with TRBJ1-6; a weak D match, TRBD1 (5 bases). Germline-derived CDR1 and CDR2 are SGHTA and FQGNSA. Trimming took off 3 bases at V and 14 bases at J, with 14 bases between the two ends. The CDR3 sequence is 13 residues long. Written as DNA, the CDR3 is TGTGCCAGCAGCTTCGGCACAGGCAGCGCCCTCCACTTT. Amino acids: CASSFGTGSALHF.

V is TRBV29-1 and J is TRBJ2-2, with no clear D. CDR1 and CDR2 from the germline V gene are SQVTM and ANQGSEA. The CDR3 is 15 residues long. Trimming removed 6 bases at V and 2 bases at J, with 16 bases between. CDR3 in DNA: TGCAGCGTAATAGTACGCACCGTAAACACCGGGGAGCTGTTTTTT. Translating it yields CSVIVRTVNTGELFF.

This clonotype was observed a handful of times. This rearrangement joins TRBV27 to TRBJ1-1; a weak D match, TRBD1 (6 bases). CDR1 MNHEY and CDR2 SMNVEV come from the germline V gene (reference sequence). This CDR3 spans 15 amino acids. V was clipped by 4 bases and J by 1 base, with 13 bases between them. This CDR3 reads CASSSQGLGNTEAFF. DNA of the CDR3: TGTGCCAGCAGTTCTCAGGGGCTAGGGAACACTGAAGCTTTCTTT.

This clonotype was found a few times. This sequence joins TRBV7-2 and TRBJ2-3, with 8 bases aligning to TRBD1. Looked up from germline, CDR1 is SGHTA and CDR2 is FQGNSA. The CDR3 sequence is 14 residues long. V was pared by 5 bases and J by 6 bases, with 7 bases of the junction left unmatched. The chain's CDR3 is CASSVGQDADTQYF. In DNA form, the CDR3 reads TGTGCCAGCAGCGTGGGACAGGATGCGGATACGCAGTATTTT.

V and J are TRBV7-9 and TRBJ1-6, with unresolved D. The CDR3 length is 14 residues. The V gene lost 1 base and the J gene lost 7 bases, with 8 bases spanning the gap. Germline V gives CDR1 SEHNR, CDR2 FQNEAQ (reference sequence). This CDR3 reads CASSLGNWNSPLHF. CDR3 coding DNA: TGTGCCAGCAGCTTAGGGAACTGGAATTCACCCCTCCACTTT.

This chain joins TRBV20-1 and TRBJ1-4; no clear D gene. The germline V gene has CDR1 DFQATT and CDR2 SNEGSKA (reference sequence). The CDR3 is 13 residues long. Trimming took 5 bases from V and 5 from J, leaving 12 bases between them. This CDR3 reads CSADTGLNEKLFF. CDR3 nucleotides: TGCAGTGCTGACACCGGTTTAAATGAAAAACTGTTTTTT.

This clonotype occurred a few times. This chain uses TRBV7-8 with TRBJ1-1, with no clear D. Germline CDR1 is SGHVS and CDR2 is FQNEAQ. The germline V and J ends were trimmed by 0 bases and 4 bases, with 15 bases remaining between them. CDR3 length equals 16 residues. The CDR3 loop is CASSLALYGFTTEAFF. The CDR3, as DNA: TGTGCCAGCAGCTTAGCGTTATACGGGTTTACCACTGAAGCTTTCTTT.

In this sample, this clonotype turned up many times. The rearrangement joins TRBV7-9 to TRBJ1-4; D gene uncertain. Germline loops: CDR1 SEHNR, CDR2 FQNEAQ (reference sequence). This CDR3 is 14 amino acids long. With 1 base removed from V and 7 bases from J, the gap between germline ends came to 10 bases. The CDR3 reads CASSLGRTGEKLFF. The DNA for the CDR3 is TGTGCCAGCAGCTTAGGACGGACGGGTGAAAAACTGTTTTTT.

This chain connects TRBV27 to TRBJ2-4; D is ambiguous. Germline values: CDR1 MNHEY, CDR2 SMNVEV (reference sequence). Trimming stripped 5 bases from V and 1 base from J, with 18 bases between. CDR3 size: 17 residues. This chain's CDR3 is CASSQRPILGAKNIQYF. CDR3 in DNA: TGTGCCAGCAGTCAGAGACCGATTCTGGGGGCCAAAAACATTCAGTACTTC.

CDR3: CASSLLSYSEAFF. The CDR3 DNA follows: TGTGCCAGCAGTTTACTTAGTTATTCGGAAGCTTTCTTT. The rearrangement uses TRBV12-3 or TRBV12-4 and TRBJ1-1, with unresolved D. There are 13 residues in the CDR3. Trimming pared 2 bases from V and 8 bases from J, leaving 12 bases between.

This chain uses TRBV12-3 or TRBV12-4 with TRBJ1-2; TRBD1 is a possible D gene (6 bases). The CDR3 has 12 amino acids. Trimming pared 10 bases from V and 5 bases from J, leaving 14 bases between. CDR3 sequence (DNA): TGTGCCACGAGGGGCAGGGGTTATGGCTACACCTTC. The encoded protein is CATRGRGYGYTF.

There are a few counts of this clonotype. The V call is TRBV11-1, the J call TRBJ2-2; D is ambiguous. V lost 1 base and J lost 0, with 12 bases in between. The CDR3 covers 17 residues. CDR1 and CDR2 from the germline V gene are SGHAT and FQDESV (reference sequence). CDR3 bases: TGTGCCAGCAGCTTAGAGGTGCCAGCATCGAACACCGGGGAGCTGTTTTTT. Translation gives CASSLEVPASNTGELFF.

This clonotype was detected many times. The rearrangement joins TRBV7-2 to TRBJ1-5; 10 bases agree with TRBD1. CDR3 size: 17 residues. Germline V gives CDR1 SGHTA, CDR2 FQGNSA. Trimming at V came to 5 bases and at J to 5 bases, leaving 12 bases not matched to a gene. Here the CDR3 reads CASSRTGGGRIDQPQHF. The CDR3 nucleotides read TGTGCCAGCAGCCGGACAGGGGGAGGCCGGATTGATCAGCCCCAGCATTTT.